This T cell receptor (beta chain) stems from a study of neurological immune-mediated disorders (dated by TCRdb to the late 2010s). Study-wide context: The study compared peripheral blood TCR-beta repertoires of HTLV-I-associated myelopathy (HAM/TSP) patients, multiple sclerosis patients and healthy controls using UMI-based sequencing. The 95 to 110 TCR-beta libraries covered PBMC samples along with longitudinal samples, technical triplicates, and paired sorted CD4+ and CD8+ T-cell subsets. To precisely calculate how much the frequency of each individual clone varied, libraries were sequenced in technical triplicate. The cohort was made up of about 66 subjects, consisting of 15 or so HAM/TSP patients, roughly 35 multiple sclerosis patients and about 20 healthy controls.

cDNA was synthesized by template-switch 5'RACE using a primer carrying a 10-nucleotide random unique molecular identifier by which each TCR transcript was tagged. Every sequencing run yielded over 170 million TCR-beta sequences covering 15-18 subjects. Total RNA was extracted with the RNeasy kit. Using the KAPA Real-time Library Amplification kit, TCR-beta VDJ regions were amplified with primers for the TCR constant region and the 5'RACE anchor. Sample indexes and Illumina adaptors were added in a first PCR, after which library yield was increased in a second PCR. After Ampure bead purification, the TCR product of roughly 650 bp was size-selected on a 2% E-gel SizeSelection system. Before pooling, library quality was assessed on a Bioanalyzer, concentration was determined with Qubit, and library quantification was performed with the Kapa Library Quantification kit. Libraries were sequenced paired-end 2 x 150 bp on an Illumina HiSeq 2500. To increase sequence diversity, roughly 24-31% phiX was spiked into each library pool. The study's processing was this. Quality-filtered reads were processed with the UMI-based MiGEC pipeline, which removed over 85% of raw TCR sequences during error correction. VDJ genes were aligned to IMGT germline references, and clonotypes were defined by unique CDR3 amino acid sequence plus V-J genes. Clonal expansion, Shannon diversity and CDR3 relatedness were evaluated with VDJtools (CalcPairwiseDistances, ClusterSamples), while phylogenetic trees were built in CLCbio workbench. Using coefficient-of-variation modelling across technical triplicates, the study counted a clone as expanded if it had at least 8 unique UMIs. In-frame beta chains were kept once TCRdb had trimmed the public reads at Q25 with fastp and called clones with MiXCR. Rows merge per CDR3 protein into single entries with the most common DNA and genes. The V and J calls shown here were made by TCRdb, not taken from the authors' results. The sample table lists approximately 28,000 distinct CDR3 sequences, 10% to 15% of them with a count of one. The top ten clones comprise around 5% of the sample.

What the time point label conveys for this sample: technical triplicate 2. For sorted-subset TCR libraries, 1 million sorted CD4+ or CD8+ T cells were used. Peripheral blood was subjected to Ficoll-Hypaque density gradient centrifugation to isolate PBMCs, which were then cryopreserved in liquid nitrogen. The study also sequenced paired sorted CD4+ and CD8+ subsets from healthy controls, HAM/TSP patients and MS patients. This clonotype occurred a few times. Its antigen is currently not known. No much larger clone is present one base from it, and per-base qualities are unavailable. Based on the germline V gene, the CDR1 and CDR2 sequences are SNHLY and FYNNEI. Inclusive of the bounding cysteine and phenylalanine, the CDR3 is 12 residues long. Only the CDR3 portion is preserved as DNA: 36 bases, with reading frame beginning at the first base. Trimming takes 6 bases from V and 9 bases from J, and the germline ends sit 12 bases apart.

The research as a whole found: Expanded clones from different subjects shared no identical CDR3 amino acid sequences, which suggests that TCR-beta repertoires were private in all groups. The highest TCR clonal expansion was observed in HAM/TSP patients, whereas the lowest was observed in MS patients, even when compared with healthy controls.

Material: CD4+ T cells from blood. The receptor comes from a female donor with HTLV-1-associated myelopathy (HAM/TSP). Recombination linked TRBV2 to TRBJ2-4; no D segment can be confidently identified. DNA sequence: TGTGCCAGCAGGGCCACAAGAACCATTCAGTACTTC. The encoded protein is CASRATRTIQYF.